This T cell receptor beta chain was observed in a study of T-cell reconstitution after alpha-beta-depleted transplantation in children. Study-wide points: Recipient T cells and thymic progenitors that survived gave rise to the high TCRbeta diversity observed at day 60 in some patients. T-cell numbers and diversity, one year after transplant, stemmed largely from T cells that were newly produced. About two months after transplant, alpha-beta T cells reportedly came from several hundred expanded graft clones.

CDR3 length: 15 residues. Trimming took off 8 bases at V and 1 base at J, with 15 bases between the two ends. During its preparation, the TCRbeta library received unique molecular identifiers. Each CDR3 protein gets one entry after TCRdb re-called the PCR reads with MiXCR. This sample has fewer than 700,000 distinct CDR3 sequences, with 20% to 25% found just once. Notes on this clonotype: Its antigen is not identified.

The rearrangement uses TRBV12-3 or TRBV12-4 and TRBJ2-4, with TRBD1 as a possible D gene (7 bases). The sequence derives from a boy under two years old who had a stem cell transplant for acute myeloid leukemia, so the T cells may come from the graft donor. This material consisted of PBMCs, mostly from graft donor cells, taken 360 days after TCRalphabeta/CD19-depleted stem cell transplant. This CDR3 reads CASGEEGQAKNIQYF. As DNA, the CDR3 is TGTGCCAGCGGGGAGGAGGGACAGGCCAAAAACATTCAGTACTTC.